The 32 T cell receptor beta chains presented below share a single source sample, sequenced in a study of shared clonotypes between healthy human individuals. The naive CD8 population came from CD45RO-negative cells selected for CCR7, without terminally differentiated effector memory CD45RA+ cells. The assay was immunoSEQ multiplex PCR, and TCRdb's table has in-frame clones only and misses some. The sample includes about 2 million clones, over 85% of them seen just once. Sequencing input: naive CD8+ T cells sorted from blood. The receptors were gathered from a man aged 18 to 30 in good health.

V usage is TRBV4-1 and J usage is TRBJ2-1; D is unclear. The germline CDR1 and CDR2 sequences are MGHRA and YSYEKL. Between the trimmed V and J ends, which lost 0 bases and 0 bases, there was a span of 9 bases. CDR3 length: 16 amino acids. CDR3 loop: CASSQEPQSSYNEQFF. The CDR3 DNA reads TGCGCCAGCAGCCAAGAACCCCAGAGCTCCTACAATGAGCAGTTCTTC.

The chain recombines TRBV7-9 with TRBJ2-3, with a weak D call TRBD2 (6 bases). V shed 5 bases and J shed 4 bases, with 13 bases lying between them. CDR1 and CDR2 (germline): SEHNR, FQNEAQ (reference sequence). The CDR3 has 14 residues. In DNA, the CDR3 is TGTGCCAGCAGCAATACCGGGGAGGCAGATACGCAGTATTTT. Its translation: CASSNTGEADTQYF.

The chain combines TRBV7-9 with TRBJ1-3, with a possible D match to TRBD1 (5 bases). Germline lookup yields CDR1 SEHNR and CDR2 FQNEAQ (reference sequence). The V gene lost 0 bases and the J gene lost 4 bases, with 16 bases spanning the gap. The CDR3 length is 17 residues. DNA of the CDR3: TGTGCCAGCAGCTTAGCCTCAGGGATGGCTGGAGGAAACACCATATATTTT. It specifies CASSLASGMAGGNTIYF.

In nucleotides, the CDR3 is TGTGCCAGCAGTTTATGGGTCGGGTCTGAAAATCAGCCCCAGCATTTT. As protein: CASSLWVGSENQPQHF. This chain connects TRBV28 to TRBJ1-5; no clear D. Trimming took 0 bases from V and 4 from J, leaving 13 bases between them. Germline V lookup: CDR1 MDHEN, CDR2 SYDVKM. This CDR3 has 16 amino acids.

This sequence joins TRBV6-5 and TRBJ2-1; 7 bases match TRBD2. This CDR3 spans 15 amino acids. In germline, CDR1 is MNHEY, CDR2 SVGAGI. V lost 4 bases to trimming and J lost 10 bases; unmatched junction nucleotides: 13. The CDR3, as DNA: TGTGCCAGCAGTTCCGACCCAACTAGCGTGGAGGAGCAGTTCTTC. It specifies CASSSDPTSVEEQFF.

The chain has TRBV4-1 and TRBJ2-1; maybe TRBD2 (6 bases). The CDR3 is made up of 14 amino acids. The V end was cut by 10 bases, the J end by 7 bases, with 20 bases between. Germline values: CDR1 MGHRA, CDR2 YSYEKL. In nucleotides, the CDR3 is TGCGCCACCGGTGAGGGACTGGCCATTAATGAGCAGTTCTTC. It codes for CATGEGLAINEQFF.

A few counts support this clone. The chain recombines TRBV11-2 with TRBJ1-5; possible D gene TRBD1, 5 bases. CDR3 length equals 16 residues. The germline V and J ends were trimmed by 1 base and 4 bases, with 14 bases remaining between them. Germline assignment: CDR1 SGHAT and CDR2 FQNNGV. In DNA form, the CDR3 reads TGTGCCAGCAGCTTAGGTGCAGGGAAAAGTAATCAGCCCCAGCATTTT. Its translation is CASSLGAGKSNQPQHF.

This chain joins TRBV7-2 and TRBJ2-3; TRBD2 agrees at 10 bases. This CDR3 region has 15 residues. After removal of 5 bases from V and 4 bases from J, the junction contained 6 bases not matched to a gene. CDR1 and CDR2 (germline): SGHTA, FQGNSA. The CDR3 spells CASSRGLATPDTQYF. CDR3 in DNA: TGTGCCAGCAGCAGGGGACTAGCGACACCAGATACGCAGTATTTT.

The V and J genes are TRBV30 and TRBJ1-1, with 8 bases that match TRBD1. V lost 3 bases to trimming and J lost 3 bases; unmatched junction nucleotides: 21. CDR1 is GTSNPN, CDR2 SVGIG, per germline (reference sequence). This CDR3 comprises 19 residues. The CDR3 loop reads CAWRGLGQDPLIQDTEAFF. In nucleotides, the CDR3 is TGTGCCTGGAGGGGGTTGGGACAGGACCCCCTCATACAGGACACTGAAGCTTTCTTT. Looking up the rest from reference TRBV30 and TRBJ1-1 gives the full variable domain: SQTIHQWPATLVQPVGSPLSLECTVEGTSNPNLYWYRQAAGRGLQLLFYSVGIGQISSEVPQNLSASRPQDRQFILSSKKLLLSDSGFYLCAWRGLGQDPLIQDTEAFFGQGTRLTVV.

This clone was seen once. The J gene is TRBJ2-7, the V gene TRBV7-8; D is perhaps TRBD1 or TRBD2 (6 bases each). The germline V gene encodes CDR1 SGHVS and CDR2 FQNEAQ. This CDR3 spans 16 amino acids. Trimming left V 5 bases short and J 7 bases short, with 24 bases between. CDR3 coding DNA: TGTGCCAGCAGCCAGGCGTTGGGGGGCGCGGTGTGGGAGCAGTACTTC. The encoded protein is CASSQALGGAVWEQYF.

As regards this clone: In the same sample, other DNA sequences code for this CDR3. V and J are TRBV2 and TRBJ1-1; unclear D gene. Looked up from germline, CDR1 is SNHLY and CDR2 is FYNNEI. This CDR3 region has 10 residues. Trimming took 4 bases from V and 5 from J, leaving 2 bases between them. CDR3: CASSVTEAFF. Written as DNA, the CDR3 is TGTGCCAGCAGTGTGACTGAAGCTTTCTTT.

The chain recombines TRBV10-2 with TRBJ1-2; D remains unclear. The CDR3 runs 12 residues. CDR1 WSHSY and CDR2 SAAADI come from the germline V gene. V gave up 3 bases and J gave up 3 bases, with 5 bases separating them. This CDR3 reads CASSEQHYGYTF. CDR3 bases: TGCGCCAGCAGTGAACAGCACTATGGCTACACCTTC.

J is TRBJ2-1 and V is TRBV6-1; D is possibly TRBD1 (5 bases). V was pared by 10 bases and J by 0 bases, with 10 bases between. The CDR3 sequence is 13 residues long. Germline V gene data show CDR1 as MNHNS and CDR2 as SASEGT. The CDR3 reads CATTRASYNEQFF. The CDR3 DNA reads as TGTGCCACCACCAGGGCCTCCTACAATGAGCAGTTCTTC.

The chain has TRBV27 and TRBJ2-1, with TRBD2 identical over 12 bases. The CDR3 extends over 22 amino acids. CDR1 and CDR2 from the germline V gene are MNHEY and SMNVEV (reference sequence). V lost 4 bases and J lost 4; bases outside the gene matches: 23. DNA of the CDR3: TGTGCCAGCAGTTCGAATATGGCCCGACTAGCGGGGGCGTTAACTCAATACAATGAGCAGTTCTTC. Protein: CASSSNMARLAGALTQYNEQFF.

V is TRBV5-6 and J is TRBJ2-7; TRBD2 matches at 7 bases. This CDR3 comprises 14 residues. V was pared by 1 base and J by 1 base, with 2 bases of the junction left unmatched. The germline CDR1 and CDR2 sequences are SGHDT and YYEEEE. The chain's CDR3 is CASSLREASYEQYF. The CDR3 DNA follows: TGTGCCAGCAGCTTGCGGGAGGCGTCCTACGAGCAGTACTTC.

This chain connects TRBV2 to TRBJ2-3; maybe TRBD2 (6 bases). Germline lookup yields CDR1 SNHLY and CDR2 FYNNEI. Trimming shortened V by 10 bases and J by 4 bases, and 24 bases separated the two germline ends. CDR3 size: 16 residues. This CDR3 is CATPLRGTPGPDTQYF. The CDR3 DNA follows: TGTGCCACCCCGCTGCGGGGAACTCCCGGGCCAGATACGCAGTATTTT.

As concerns this clone: Being one base from a much bigger clone, this may be a read error. This same CDR3 is encoded by further DNA sequences in the sample. The V call is TRBV19, the J call TRBJ2-7; the D gene is possibly TRBD2 (6 bases). Per germline, CDR1 LNHDA and CDR2 SQIVND (reference sequence). This CDR3 comprises 11 residues. With 3 bases removed from V and 6 bases from J, the gap between germline ends came to 6 bases. The DNA for the CDR3 is TGTGCCAGTAGTATCGGGGGCGAGCAGTACTTC. Amino acid sequence: CASSIGGEQYF.

The chain is built from TRBV10-2 and TRBJ2-7; TRBD1 agrees at 7 bases. This CDR3 has 13 amino acids. V dropped 4 bases and J dropped 3; count of bases not matched to a gene: 3. The germline gives CDR1 WSHSY, CDR2 SAAADI. The CDR3 sequence: CASSGQGYYEQYF. The CDR3 nucleotides read TGCGCCAGCAGTGGACAGGGATACTACGAGCAGTACTTC.

The genes are TRBV19 and TRBJ2-7; 12 bases map to TRBD1. The trim removed 6 bases at V and 6 bases at J, leaving 6 bases unmatched. This CDR3 is 14 amino acids long. The germline V gene encodes CDR1 LNHDA and CDR2 SQIVND (reference sequence). CDR3 DNA: TGTGCCAGTAGATCGGGACAGGGGGCTTTCGAGCAGTACTTC. Translated: CASRSGQGAFEQYF.

The V gene is TRBV7-9, the J gene TRBJ2-7; TRBD1 is a possible D gene (6 bases). The CDR3 has 14 residues. The germline V and J ends were trimmed by 5 bases and 3 bases, with 14 bases remaining between them. The germline V gene has CDR1 SEHNR and CDR2 FQNEAQ (reference sequence). The CDR3: CASSLTGLYYEQYF. CDR3 bases: TGTGCCAGCAGCCTTACAGGGCTCTACTACGAGCAGTACTTC. Drawing the rest from reference TRBV7-9 and TRBJ2-7, the complete variable domain is DTGVSQNPRHKITKRGQNVTFRCDPISEHNRLYWYRQTLGQGPEFLTYFQNEAQLEKSRLLSDRFSAERPKGSFSTLEIQRTEQGDSAMYLCASSLTGLYYEQYFGPGTRLTVT.

The CDR3 region has the DNA TGTGCCAGCAGTAGGACTAGCGGGAGTGAGACCCAGTACTTC. This codes for CASSRTSGSETQYF. J is TRBJ2-5 and V is TRBV25-1; 13 bases agree with TRBD2. The CDR3 runs to 14 residues. V lost 5 bases to trimming and J lost 5 bases; unmatched junction nucleotides: 2. Per germline, CDR1 MGHDK and CDR2 SYGVNS.

The V call is TRBV27, the J call TRBJ1-2, with 7 bases fitting TRBD1. The length of the CDR3 is 15 residues. Looked up from germline, CDR1 is MNHEY and CDR2 is SMNVEV (reference sequence). The trim removed 8 bases at V and 2 bases at J, leaving 11 bases unmatched. CDR3 loop: CASGNLGQQNYGYTF. CDR3 nucleotide sequence: TGTGCCAGCGGAAACTTGGGACAGCAAAACTATGGCTACACCTTC.

The chain has TRBV5-4 and TRBJ1-1; tentative D call: TRBD1 (6 bases). This CDR3 has 15 amino acids. V was trimmed by 5 bases and J by 4 bases, leaving 18 bases between them. Per germline, CDR1 SGHNT and CDR2 YYREEE (reference sequence). The DNA for the CDR3 is TGTGCCAGCAGTCGGACCGTTGAGGGGGGCACTGAAGCTTTCTTT. This gives the protein CASSRTVEGGTEAFF.

The chain is built from TRBV10-2 and TRBJ2-1, with TRBD2 identical over 8 bases. Looked up from germline, CDR1 is WSHSY and CDR2 is SAAADI. This CDR3 comprises 15 residues. The V segment lost 3 bases and the J segment 3 bases; nucleotides outside the gene matches: 4. The CDR3 nucleotides are TGCGCCAGCAGTGATGAGCGGGGGTTCTACAATGAGCAGTTCTTC. Residues: CASSDERGFYNEQFF.

J is TRBJ1-2 and V is TRBV6-5, with 7 bases lining up with TRBD1. The CDR3 loop spans 12 amino acids. Germline V lookup: CDR1 MNHEY, CDR2 SVGAGI. The J segment lost 6 bases and the V segment lost 4 bases, leaving 2 bases of the junction unmatched. The CDR3 region is CASSSGGNGYTF. In nucleotides, the CDR3 is TGTGCCAGCAGTTCAGGGGGAAATGGCTACACCTTC.

Here the CDR3 reads CASSYSGTGGQPLHF. CDR3 in DNA: TGTGCCAGCAGTTACTCCGGGACAGGGGGACAACCCCTCCACTTT. The chain employs TRBV6-5 and TRBJ1-6, with 11 bases lining up with TRBD1. This CDR3 is 15 amino acids long. J gave up 12 bases and V 0 bases, and 4 bases lay outside the gene matches. In germline, CDR1 is MNHEY, CDR2 SVGAGI.

This sequence joins TRBV2 and TRBJ2-1; 11 nucleotides agree with TRBD2. The CDR3 spans 16 residues. The germline V gene encodes CDR1 SNHLY and CDR2 FYNNEI. V dropped 3 bases and J dropped 5; count of bases not matched to a gene: 6. CDR3 sequence reads: CASSDDVTSGDNEQFF. CDR3 nucleotides: TGTGCCAGCAGTGATGATGTGACTAGCGGGGACAATGAGCAGTTCTTC.

The chain uses TRBV4-1 and TRBJ2-3; D gene unclear. Trimming removed 4 bases at V and 0 bases at J, with 14 bases between. The germline V gene encodes CDR1 MGHRA and CDR2 YSYEKL. The CDR3 contains 16 residues. Here the CDR3 DNA reads TGCGCCAGCAGCCTAGTAGCTGAAGCTAGCACAGATACGCAGTATTTT. It specifies CASSLVAEASTDTQYF.

This clone was seen once. V and J are TRBV7-9 and TRBJ2-7, with 9 bases matching TRBD2. With 5 bases clipped from V and 5 bases from J, the junction kept 10 bases outside the gene matches. Germline lookup yields CDR1 SEHNR and CDR2 FQNEAQ (reference sequence). This CDR3 has 15 amino acids. CDR3 coding DNA: TGTGCCAGCAGCCAACCGGCTAGCGGGACTGACGAGCAGTACTTC. Protein product: CASSQPASGTDEQYF.

This clone was found once. The chain carries TRBV5-1 and TRBJ1-1; D possibly corresponds to TRBD1 (5 bases). This CDR3 comprises 15 residues. Deletions cut 0 bases from V and 4 bases from J, with 13 bases between. Germline V gene sequence: CDR1 SGHRS, CDR2 YFSETQ. This CDR3 reads CASSLAWGEGTEAFF. CDR3 nucleotide sequence: TGCGCCAGCAGCTTGGCCTGGGGGGAAGGCACTGAAGCTTTCTTT. Full variable domain (remainder filled in from reference TRBV5-1 and TRBJ1-1): KAGVTQTPRYLIKTRGQQVTLSCSPISGHRSVSWYQQTPGQGLQFLFEYFSETQRNKGNFPGRFSGRQFSNSRSEMNVSTLELGDSALYLCASSLAWGEGTEAFFGQGTRLTVV.

The chain has TRBV13 and TRBJ2-7; 10 nucleotides align to TRBD1. The length of the CDR3 is 14 residues. CDR1 and CDR2 from the germline V gene are PRHDT and FYEKMQ (reference sequence). V was clipped by 4 bases and J by 4 bases; unmatched bases: 4. CDR3 region: CASSSGQGEYEQYF. CDR3 DNA sequence: TGTGCCAGCAGCTCCGGACAGGGGGAATACGAGCAGTACTTC.

This clone has just a few counts. V is TRBV25-1 and J is TRBJ2-3; the D gene is possibly TRBD1 (5 bases). There are 14 residues in the CDR3. From germline, CDR1 is MGHDK and CDR2 SYGVNS. V gave up 1 base and J gave up 2 bases, with 7 bases separating them. In nucleotides, the CDR3 is TGTGCCAGCAGTGAATCAGGGCTCACAGATACGCAGTATTTT. The encoded protein is CASSESGLTDTQYF.